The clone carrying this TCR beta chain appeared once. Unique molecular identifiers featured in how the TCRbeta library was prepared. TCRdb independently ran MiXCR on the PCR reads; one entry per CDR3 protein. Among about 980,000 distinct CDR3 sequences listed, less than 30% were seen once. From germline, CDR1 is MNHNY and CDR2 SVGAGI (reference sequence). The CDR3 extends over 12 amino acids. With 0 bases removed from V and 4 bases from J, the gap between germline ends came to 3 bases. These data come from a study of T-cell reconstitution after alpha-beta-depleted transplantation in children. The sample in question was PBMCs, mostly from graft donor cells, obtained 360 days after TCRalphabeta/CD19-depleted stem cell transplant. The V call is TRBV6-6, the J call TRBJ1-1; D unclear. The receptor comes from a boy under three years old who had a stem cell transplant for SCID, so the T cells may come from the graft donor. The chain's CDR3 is CASSYSLTEAFF. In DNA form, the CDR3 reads TGTGCCAGCAGTTACTCCCTCACTGAAGCTTTCTTT.